This T cell receptor beta chain was recovered during a study of graft-versus-host responses after intestinal transplantation. Study details: Multivisceral, liver-intestinal, or isolated intestinal grafts went to recipients. All recipients were given anti-thymocyte globulin induction, and tacrolimus and steroids were then administered for 2 to 3 years.

To note about this clone: The antigen remains unidentified.

TCRdb's copy holds only in-frame clones and misses some; the assay was immunoSEQ multiplex PCR. This sample has about 120,000 clones, with around 96% found just once. General study points: Recipient bone marrow held GvH clones, some seen earlier in ileum or blood. There was an association between peak levels of circulating GvH clones and early post-transplant HvG declines.

The starting material was unstimulated CD8+ T cells sorted from spleen or lymph node cells, obtained before intestinal transplant. The clonotype originates from a human donor who received an intestinal transplant.

The CDR3: CASSPGGTQYF. The CDR3 region has the DNA TGTGCCAGCAGCCCGGGCGGTACGCAGTATTTT. This sequence joins TRBV14 and TRBJ2-3; D remains unclear. Germline V lookup: CDR1 SGHDN, CDR2 FVKESK. The CDR3 loop spans 11 amino acids. V dropped 4 bases and J dropped 8 bases, with 7 bases sitting between them.